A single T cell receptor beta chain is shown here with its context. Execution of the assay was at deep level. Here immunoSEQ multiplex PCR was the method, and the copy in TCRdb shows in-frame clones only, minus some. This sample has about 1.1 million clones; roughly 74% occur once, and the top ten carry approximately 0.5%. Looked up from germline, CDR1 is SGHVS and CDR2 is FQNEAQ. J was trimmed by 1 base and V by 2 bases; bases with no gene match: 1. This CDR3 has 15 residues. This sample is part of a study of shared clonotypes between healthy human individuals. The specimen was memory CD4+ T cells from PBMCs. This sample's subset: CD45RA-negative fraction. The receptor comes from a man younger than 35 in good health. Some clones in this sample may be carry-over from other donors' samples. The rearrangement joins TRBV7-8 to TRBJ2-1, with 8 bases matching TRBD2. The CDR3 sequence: CASSLLAGSYNEQFF. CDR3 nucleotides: TGTGCCAGCAGCTTACTAGCGGGTTCCTACAATGAGCAGTTCTTC.